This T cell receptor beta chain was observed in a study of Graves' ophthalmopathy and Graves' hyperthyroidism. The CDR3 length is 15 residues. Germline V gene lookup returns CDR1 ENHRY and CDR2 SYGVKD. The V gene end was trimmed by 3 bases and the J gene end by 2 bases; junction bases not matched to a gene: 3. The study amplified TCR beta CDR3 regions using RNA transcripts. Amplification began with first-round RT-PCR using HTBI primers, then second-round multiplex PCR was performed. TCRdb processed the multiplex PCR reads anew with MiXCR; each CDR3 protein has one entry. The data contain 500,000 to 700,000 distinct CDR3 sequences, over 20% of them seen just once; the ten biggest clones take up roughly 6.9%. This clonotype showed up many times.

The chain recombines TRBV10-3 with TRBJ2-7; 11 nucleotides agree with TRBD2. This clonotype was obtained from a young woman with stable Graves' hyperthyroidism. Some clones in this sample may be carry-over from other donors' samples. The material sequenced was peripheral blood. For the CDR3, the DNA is TGTGCCATCAGTGAAGGGACTAGCGGTACCTACGAGCAGTACTTC. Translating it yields CAISEGTSGTYEQYF.